This T cell receptor beta chain was observed in a study of identical twins (TCRdb year 2016). For context, the study as a whole: To test whether fetal clonotypes persist, this study deep-sequenced TCR alpha and beta repertoires from monozygotic twins, from unrelated adults of various ages, and from cord blood. To rule out contamination, replicate twin experiments were performed at different times with different library preparation protocols.

General study outcomes and caveats: Invariant T cells such as MAIT and iNKT could partly confound zero-insertion analyses, although diverse VJ usage argued against such confounding for most clonotypes. Fewer insertions were carried by abundant cord blood beta clonotypes; a weaker similar trend was observed in young adult naive repertoires, while no such trend was observed in memory repertoires. A weaker excess of twin sharing was found in beta out-of-frame sequences because the signal-to-noise ratio was lowered by fewer shared sequences. Out-of-frame TCR alpha sequences shared between twins showed an excess of low generation-probability sequences compared with coincidental sharing between unrelated individuals. Out-of-frame TCR alpha sharing in monozygotic twins was systematically underestimated by recombination models, whereas sharing between unrelated individuals was in agreement with the recombination models. Because the same donors could not be followed over many years, the conclusions relied on cross-sectional statistical analysis.

From the cysteine through the phenylalanine, the CDR3 covers 16 amino acids. Solely the CDR3 DNA is kept, with 48 bases framed from the first base. The germline V and J ends show losses of 4 bases and 3 bases respectively, and no gene match explains 6 bases of the junction. The germline V gene specifies MGHRA as CDR1 and YSYEKL as CDR2. Library preparation was by 5' RACE. Sequencer: Illumina HiSeq 2000. A universal primer binding site was added through template switching, and the final cDNA carried a unique molecular identifier so that TCR cDNA molecules could be counted accurately. Specific primers in the conserved constant-segment region were used to synthesize first-strand cDNA for the TCR alpha and beta chains. To control for contamination, every cDNA library carried two barcodes: a SMART-Mk sample barcode plus Illumina barcodes. TruSeq adapter sequences along with Illumina sample barcodes were introduced in two successive PCR steps. The Illumina HiSeq platform was used with custom primers to sequence TCR alpha and beta cDNA libraries. Per the authors' processing: MiGEC was used to process raw reads and extract unique molecular identifiers, and MiXCR was used to find CDR3 positions. For each individual, recombination models were inferred using an EM algorithm with the repgenHMM and IGoR tools. Shared clonotypes were analyzed with the tcR package in R, and sharing was normalized by the product of cloneset sizes. To study raw recombination without the effects of thymic and clonal selection, out-of-frame nonproductive sequences were analyzed. TCRdb trimmed public reads at Q25 via fastp, called clones via MiXCR and kept in-frame beta chains. Entries that share a CDR3 protein sequence are merged under the most common genes and DNA. These V and J calls originate from TCRdb's pipeline instead of the authors' own analysis. The sample has 300,000 to 350,000 distinct CDR3 sequences on record, over 9% of them singletons. 7.2% of the sample is held by the ten biggest clonotypes.

The table lists this clonotype with a few counts. Its antigen is not yet known. Nothing much larger sits one base from this clone, and base qualities are not available. Every donor was a healthy Caucasian. The twin cohort comprised three pairs of female monozygotic twins, all aged about 18 to 30 years. Positive isolation kits from Invitrogen were used to isolate the CD4+ and CD8+ T cell populations. The same sample was also used in a study of yellow fever vaccine responses in identical twins. The second investigation adds: According to the authors, the vaccine-induced T cell response in identical twins seemed to be partly convergent and partly specific to each individual. In identical twins, the study followed T cell clones that responded to the vaccine with precision.

The chain employs TRBV4-1 and TRBJ2-5, with 12 bases in between that match TRBD1. The source of this sequence is a woman aged 18-35 years in good health. The source material was CD8+ T cells sorted from blood. CDR3 sequence: CASSLRDRGQKETQYF. The nucleotides are TGCGCCAGCAGCCTCCGGGACAGGGGGCAAAAAGAGACCCAGTACTTC.